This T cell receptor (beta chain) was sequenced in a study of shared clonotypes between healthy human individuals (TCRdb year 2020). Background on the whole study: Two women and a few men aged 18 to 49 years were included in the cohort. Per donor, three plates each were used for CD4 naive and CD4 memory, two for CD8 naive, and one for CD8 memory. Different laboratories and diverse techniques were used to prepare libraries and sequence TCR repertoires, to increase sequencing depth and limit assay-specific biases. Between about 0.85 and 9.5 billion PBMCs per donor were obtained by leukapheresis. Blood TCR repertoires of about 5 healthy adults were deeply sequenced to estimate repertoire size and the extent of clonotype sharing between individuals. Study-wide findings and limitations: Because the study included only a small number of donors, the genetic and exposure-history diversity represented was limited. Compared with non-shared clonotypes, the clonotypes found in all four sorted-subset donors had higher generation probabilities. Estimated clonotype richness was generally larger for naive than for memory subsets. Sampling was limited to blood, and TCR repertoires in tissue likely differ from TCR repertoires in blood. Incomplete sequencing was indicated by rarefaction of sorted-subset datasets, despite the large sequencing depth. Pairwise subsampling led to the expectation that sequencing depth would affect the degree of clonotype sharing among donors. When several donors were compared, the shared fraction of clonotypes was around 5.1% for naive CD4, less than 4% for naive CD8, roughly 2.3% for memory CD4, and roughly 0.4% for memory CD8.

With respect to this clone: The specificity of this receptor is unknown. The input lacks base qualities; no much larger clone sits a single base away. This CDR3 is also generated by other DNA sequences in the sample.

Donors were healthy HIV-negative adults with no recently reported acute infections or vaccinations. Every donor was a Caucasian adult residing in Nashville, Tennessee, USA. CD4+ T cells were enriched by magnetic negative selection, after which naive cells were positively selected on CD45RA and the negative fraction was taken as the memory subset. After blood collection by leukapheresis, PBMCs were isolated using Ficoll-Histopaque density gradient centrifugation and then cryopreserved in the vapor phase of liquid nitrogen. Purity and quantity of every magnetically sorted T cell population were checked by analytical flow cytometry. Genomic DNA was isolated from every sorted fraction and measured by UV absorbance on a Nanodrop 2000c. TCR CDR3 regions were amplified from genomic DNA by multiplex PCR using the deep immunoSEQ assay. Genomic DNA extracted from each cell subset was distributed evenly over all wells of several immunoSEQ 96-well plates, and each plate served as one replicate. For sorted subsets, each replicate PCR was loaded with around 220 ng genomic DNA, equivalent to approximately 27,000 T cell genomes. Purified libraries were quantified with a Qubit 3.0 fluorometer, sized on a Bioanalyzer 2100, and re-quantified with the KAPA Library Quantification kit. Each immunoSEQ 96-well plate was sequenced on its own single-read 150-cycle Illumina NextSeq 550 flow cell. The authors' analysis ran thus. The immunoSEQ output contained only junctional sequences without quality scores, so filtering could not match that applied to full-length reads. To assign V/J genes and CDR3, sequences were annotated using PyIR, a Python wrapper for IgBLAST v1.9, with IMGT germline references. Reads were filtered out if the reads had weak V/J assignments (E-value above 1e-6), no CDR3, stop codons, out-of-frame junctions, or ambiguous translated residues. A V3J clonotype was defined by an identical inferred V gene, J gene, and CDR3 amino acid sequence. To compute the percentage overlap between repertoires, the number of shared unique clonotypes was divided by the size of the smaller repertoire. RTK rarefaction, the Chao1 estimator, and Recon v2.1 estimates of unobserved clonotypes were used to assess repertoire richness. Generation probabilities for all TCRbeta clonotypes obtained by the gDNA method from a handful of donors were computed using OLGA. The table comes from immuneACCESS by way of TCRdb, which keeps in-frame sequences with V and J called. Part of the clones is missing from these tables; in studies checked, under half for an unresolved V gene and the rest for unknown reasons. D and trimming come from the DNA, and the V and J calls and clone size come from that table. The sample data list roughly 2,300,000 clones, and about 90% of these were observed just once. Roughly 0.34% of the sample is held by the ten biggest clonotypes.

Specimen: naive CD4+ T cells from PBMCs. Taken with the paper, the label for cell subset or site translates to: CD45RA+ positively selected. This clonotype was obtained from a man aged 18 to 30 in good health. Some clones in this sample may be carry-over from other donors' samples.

This receptor carries the CDR3 CASSQRGPSTDTQYF. Here is the DNA: TGTGCCAGCAGCCAGCGGGGTCCTAGCACAGATACGCAGTATTTT. This chain is built from TRBV14 and TRBJ2-3, with TRBD2 perhaps the D gene, on 6 matching bases. CDR1 and CDR2 were assigned from the germline V gene as SGHDN and FVKESK. V is shortened by 3 bases, J by 0 bases, and the region joining them spans 10 bases. Counted from cysteine to phenylalanine, this CDR3 has 15 amino acids. Kept here is only the CDR3 DNA, which spans 45 bases and is read in frame from base 1.